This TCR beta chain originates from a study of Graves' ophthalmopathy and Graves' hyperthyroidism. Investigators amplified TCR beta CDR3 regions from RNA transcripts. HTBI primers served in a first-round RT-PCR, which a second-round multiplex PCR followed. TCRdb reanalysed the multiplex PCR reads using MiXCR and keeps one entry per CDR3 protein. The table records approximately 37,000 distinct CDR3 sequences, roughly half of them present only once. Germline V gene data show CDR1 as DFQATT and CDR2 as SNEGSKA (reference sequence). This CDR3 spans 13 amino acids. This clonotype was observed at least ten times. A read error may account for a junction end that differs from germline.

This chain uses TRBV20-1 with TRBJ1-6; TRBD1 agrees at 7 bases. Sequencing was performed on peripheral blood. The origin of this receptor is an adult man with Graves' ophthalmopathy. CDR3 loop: CSARGTENLPLHF. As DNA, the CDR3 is TGCAGTGCTAGGGGGACAGAGAATTTACCCCTCCACTTT.